Listed below are T cell receptor beta chains from one sample, sequenced in a study of beta chain features in type 1 diabetes. TCRdb's copy holds only in-frame clones and misses some; the assay was immunoSEQ multiplex PCR. This table holds hundreds of thousands of clones, 15% found once. Sequenced sample: naive CD4+ T cells from blood. Receptors originate from a man aged 18 to 35 in good health. CDR3s include the opening cysteine and the closing phenylalanine or tryptophan. The D gene is left open where the match is weak. Expanded clones are given a class, and other clones once, few, many or no size at all.

TGTGCCAGCAGTTGGGCGGGGGGTCCGACAGATACGCAGTATTTT	CASSWAGGPTDTQYF	TRBV6-1	TRBJ2-3	few	TRBD2
TGTGCCAGCAGTCCCATCTACGTCAATGAGCAGTTCTTC	CASSPIYVNEQFF	TRBV28	TRBJ2-1	-	-
TGTGCCAGCAGCACCATAGCGGGTCTCTACGAGCAGTACTTC	CASSTIAGLYEQYF	TRBV11-2	TRBJ2-7	-	TRBD2
TGTGCCAGCTCACCAGGGACAGGGGCCGACGAGCAGTACTTC	CASSPGTGADEQYF	TRBV18	TRBJ2-7	few	TRBD1
TGTGCCAGCAGTTCCCAGAGGGAGCAGTACTTC	CASSSQREQYF	TRBV28	TRBJ2-7	-	-
TGTGCCAGCAGGGACCCGGGGGATCAGCCCCAGCATTTT	CASRDPGDQPQHF	TRBV6-6	TRBJ1-5	few	-
TGTGCCAGCAGCTTATGGCCGTCCAGCAATCAGCCCCAGCATTTT	CASSLWPSSNQPQHF	TRBV7-9	TRBJ1-5	few	-
TGCAGCGTTGAACCACAGAAAGGGGCTGAAGCTTTCTTT	CSVEPQKGAEAFF	TRBV29-1	TRBJ1-1	-	-
TGCAGCGTCAGGGGGGGCGATCGGGCTTTCTTT	CSVRGGDRAFF	TRBV29-1	TRBJ1-1	few	TRBD1
TGTGCCAGCAGTCCGACAGGGGGCCGCAACTATGGCTACACCTTC	CASSPTGGRNYGYTF	TRBV2	TRBJ1-2	-	TRBD1
TGTGCCAGTAGTATCCGCGGCAGGGGGGGCGTAGCTTTCTTT	CASSIRGRGGVAFF	TRBV19	TRBJ1-1	few	TRBD1
TGTGCCAGCTCACCAAGCAGGGGCTCCTACAATGAGCAGTTCTTC	CASSPSRGSYNEQFF	TRBV18	TRBJ2-1	few	-
TGTGCCAGCAGCTTAATGGGGACTGAAACAGATACGCAGTATTTT	CASSLMGTETDTQYF	TRBV7-3	TRBJ2-3	-	-
TGTGCCAGCAGCCAAGATTCGAGTCGGAAAAACATTCAGTACTTC	CASSQDSSRKNIQYF	TRBV4-2	TRBJ2-4	few	-
TGTGCCAGCAGCCTCGACAGGAGCTACACCGGGGAGCTGTTTTTT	CASSLDRSYTGELFF	TRBV9	TRBJ2-2	-	-
TGTGCCAGCATTTCCCCCTACGAGCAGTACTTC	CASISPYEQYF	TRBV28	TRBJ2-7	-	-
TGTGCCAGCAGTTTGAATTTCGGGACACCTAAACCCCAGCATTTT	CASSLNFGTPKPQHF	TRBV28	TRBJ1-5	-	-
TGTGCCAGCAGTGAAGACCGGACCGGTCGTGATGGCTACACCTTC	CASSEDRTGRDGYTF	TRBV2	TRBJ1-2	-	-
TGCGCCAGCAGCCAACGGGACCTCGTTGAAGCTTTCTTT	CASSQRDLVEAFF	TRBV4-1	TRBJ1-1	-	-
TGTGCCTGGAGTGGCGGACGGGATGAAAAACTGTTTTTT	CAWSGGRDEKLFF	TRBV30	TRBJ1-4	few	-
TGTGCCAGCAGCTTAGTCGCAGGACAGGGAGGCAGTGAGCAGTTCTTC	CASSLVAGQGGSEQFF	TRBV7-9	TRBJ2-1	many	TRBD1
TGTGCCAGCAGCGTAGATATTGGGACAGGGTTTGGCTATGGCTACACCTTC	CASSVDIGTGFGYGYTF	TRBV9	TRBJ1-2	-	TRBD1
TGTGCCAGCAGCTTCGGGACCTCCGGGAGCTATGAGCAGTTCTTC	CASSFGTSGSYEQFF	TRBV5-4	TRBJ2-1	few	-
TGTGCCATGAGACGGGACGTGGGGGGCTACACCTTC	CAMRRDVGGYTF	TRBV10-3	TRBJ1-2	-	-
TGTGCCAGCAGCCGCCGGGGACTAGCAGCGGCCTACGAGCAGTACTTC	CASSRRGLAAAYEQYF	TRBV7-2	TRBJ2-7	few	TRBD2
TGTGCCAGTAGGGGGACAAGGCTAGGCACAGATACGCAGTATTTT	CASRGTRLGTDTQYF	TRBV19	TRBJ2-3	few	-
TGCGCCAGCCGGGGGACAGGGGAAGGCTACACCTTC	CASRGTGEGYTF	TRBV4-3	TRBJ1-2	-	TRBD1